This record concerns one TCR beta chain sequence. Trimming removed 4 bases at V and 10 bases at J, with 20 bases between. Germline-derived CDR1 and CDR2 are MNHEY and SVGAGI. The CDR3 covers 15 residues. In the original analysis: Amplification with reference gene primers provided the estimates of nucleated cell counts. Measured with immunoSEQ multiplex PCR; TCRdb has only the in-frame clones, and not every one. The V and J calls and clone size were taken over from that table, and D and trimming were inferred from the DNA. Among 85,000 to 130,000 clones listed, roughly 92% were seen once. The data are from a study of blood T cell repertoires in COVID-19. Study as a whole: Donors in the United States, Italy and Spain gave samples during acute or convalescent COVID-19.

Material: peripheral blood. This sequence originates from a man in his 60s with acute or convalescent COVID-19. This chain joins TRBV6-5 and TRBJ2-1, with D possibly matching TRBD2 (6 bases). As DNA, the CDR3 is TGTGCCAGCAGTTCTCTGGGCGGGATTCAAAACGAGCAGTTCTTC. Encoded protein: CASSSLGGIQNEQFF.